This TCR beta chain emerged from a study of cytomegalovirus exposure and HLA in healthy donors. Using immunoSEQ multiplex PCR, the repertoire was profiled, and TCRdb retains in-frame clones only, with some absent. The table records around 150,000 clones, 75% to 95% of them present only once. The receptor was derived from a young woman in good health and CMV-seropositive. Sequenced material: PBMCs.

As DNA, the CDR3 is TGTGCCAGCAGGAAGGTAGGGGCTAGCGGCAGCGAGCAGTACTTC. Protein: CASRKVGASGSEQYF. The V and J genes are TRBV6-1 and TRBJ2-7, with TRBD2 matching over 7 bases. CDR3 length equals 15 residues. The germline V gene has CDR1 MNHNS and CDR2 SASEGT. V dropped 6 bases and J dropped 6; count of bases not matched to a gene: 14.